These 5 T cell receptor beta chains originate from one sample sequenced in a study of vaccination and CD4 T cells after COVID-19. These receptors lack a known antigen. This sample's treatment: approximately nine-day PBMC culture with coronavirus spike peptide pools or control peptides (ViraFEST assay). Oncomine TCR Beta short-read sequencing was applied to DNA from cultured CD4+ T cells. TCRdb independently ran MiXCR on the PCR reads; one entry per CDR3 protein. The sample records roughly 16,000 distinct CDR3 sequences, approximately 70% being singletons. Material for sequencing was CD4+ T cells from blood, cultured in vitro. The receptors here all came from a human donor who had recovered from COVID-19.

The rearrangement links TRBV20-1 to TRBJ2-3; 7 bases map to TRBD2. J lost 5 bases, V lost 8 bases, and 13 bases had no gene match. Germline-derived CDR1 and CDR2 are DFQATT and SNEGSKA (reference sequence). This CDR3 is built from 14 residues. The CDR3 sequence: CSHRRAGRGDTQYF. CDR3 DNA: TGCAGTCATAGGCGAGCGGGAAGGGGAGATACGCAGTATTTT.

This chain links TRBV6-1 with TRBJ1-1, with D unresolved. V was pared by 8 bases and J by 1 base, with 5 bases between. This CDR3 region has 11 residues. Germline V gene sequence: CDR1 MNHNS, CDR2 SASEGT. In nucleotides, the CDR3 is TGTGCCAGCTCTGGGAACACTGAAGCTTTCTTT. Its protein product is CASSGNTEAFF.

The rearrangement links TRBV20-1 to TRBJ2-1; 9 nucleotides match TRBD2. The V gene's germline CDR1 is DFQATT and CDR2 SNEGSKA (reference sequence). J was trimmed by 6 bases and V by 0 bases; bases with no gene match: 6. CDR3 length: 15 residues. This CDR3 reads CSARDRRGRANEQFF. The CDR3 region has the DNA TGCAGTGCTAGAGATCGGCGCGGGAGGGCCAATGAGCAGTTCTTC.

Of note for this clonotype: Germline is not matched at one junction end, which may reflect a read error. The V and J genes are TRBV19 and TRBJ2-1; D not resolved. The germline V gene encodes CDR1 LNHDA and CDR2 SQIVND (reference sequence). This CDR3 region has 13 residues. The CDR3 bases are TGTGCCAGTAGAATAGGGTTGACAACTGAGCAGTTCTTC. This sequence encodes CASRIGLTTEQFF.

This clonotype was counted only a few times. The rearrangement links TRBV11-2 to TRBJ2-5, with 7 bases lining up with TRBD1. With V trimmed by 1 base and J by 3 bases, 5 bases remained unmatched. The CDR3 spans 15 residues. Germline V CDR1 and CDR2: SGHAT, FQNNGV. The CDR3 sequence is CASSLGRGREETQYF. The CDR3 coding sequence is TGTGCCAGCAGCTTAGGTAGGGGGCGAGAAGAGACCCAGTACTTC. The entire variable domain, with the rest obtained from reference TRBV11-2 and TRBJ2-5, is as follows: EAGVAQSPRYKIIEKRQSVAFWCNPISGHATLYWYQQILGQGPKLLIQFQNNGVVDDSQLPKDRFSAERLKGVDSTLKIQPAKLEDSAVYLCASSLGRGREETQYFGPGTRLLVL.